The 4 T cell receptor beta chains given below trace back to one sample, sequenced in a study of cytomegalovirus exposure and HLA in healthy donors. Primers included in the PCR were 60 Vbeta and 13 Jbeta primers. TCRdb's copy holds only in-frame clones and misses some; the assay was immunoSEQ multiplex PCR. The table lists roughly 250,000 clones, about 83% of them singletons. The sequenced sample was PBMCs. These receptors originate from a woman between 40 and 55 years old in good health and CMV-seropositive.

The rearrangement links TRBV2 to TRBJ2-2, with D perhaps matching TRBD1 (5 bases). CDR3 length: 14 amino acids. The ends were cut back, 6 bases at V and 1 base at J, with 9 bases in the middle. The germline V gene has CDR1 SNHLY and CDR2 FYNNEI. CDR3 in amino acids: CASRDIWNTGELFF. CDR3 bases: TGTGCCAGCAGGGACATTTGGAACACCGGGGAGCTGTTTTTT. Using reference TRBV2 and TRBJ2-2 for the parts outside the CDR3, the full variable domain is EPEVTQTPSHQVTQMGQEVILRCVPISNHLYFYWYRQILGQKVEFLVSFYNNEISEKSEIFDDQFSVERPDGSNFTLKIRSTKLEDSAMYFCASRDIWNTGELFFGEGSRLTVL.

The V gene is TRBV11-3, the J gene TRBJ2-3; D might be TRBD1 (6 bases). This CDR3 spans 16 amino acids. Trimming cost V 7 bases and J 1 base, with 18 bases left between them. The germline V gene encodes CDR1 SGHNT and CDR2 YENEEA. This CDR3 reads CASTFKWGPRTDTQYF. The CDR3 region has the DNA TGTGCCAGCACTTTCAAGTGGGGGCCCCGCACAGATACGCAGTATTTT.

V and J are TRBV7-2 and TRBJ2-5; D gene unclear. The CDR3 is 13 residues long. V was clipped by 5 bases and J by 1 base, with 8 bases between them. CDR1 and CDR2 (germline): SGHTA, FQGNSA. The CDR3 protein is CASSRSTQETQYF. The DNA for the CDR3 is TGTGCCAGCAGCCGGTCCACCCAAGAGACCCAGTACTTC.

The genes are TRBV13 and TRBJ2-1; 10 bases line up with TRBD2. The CDR3 runs 18 residues. Germline V gene lookup returns CDR1 PRHDT and CDR2 FYEKMQ (reference sequence). Trimming at V came to 2 bases and at J to 6 bases, leaving 13 bases not matched to a gene. The CDR3 nucleotides read TGTGCCAGCAGCTTAAGGCCCATCCTAGCGGGAGAAGGCAATGAGCAGTTCTTC. It codes for CASSLRPILAGEGNEQFF.